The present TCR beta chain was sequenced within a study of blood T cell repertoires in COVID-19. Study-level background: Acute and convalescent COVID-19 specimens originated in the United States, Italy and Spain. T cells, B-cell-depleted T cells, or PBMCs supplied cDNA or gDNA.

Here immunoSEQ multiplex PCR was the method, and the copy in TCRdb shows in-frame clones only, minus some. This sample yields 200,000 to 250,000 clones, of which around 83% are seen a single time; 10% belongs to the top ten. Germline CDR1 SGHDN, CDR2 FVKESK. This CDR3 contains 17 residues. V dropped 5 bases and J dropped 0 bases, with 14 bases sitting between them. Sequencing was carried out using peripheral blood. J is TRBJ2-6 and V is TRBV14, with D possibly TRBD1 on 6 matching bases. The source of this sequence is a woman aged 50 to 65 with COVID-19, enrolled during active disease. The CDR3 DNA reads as TGTGCCAGCAGCTTTCGGAACAGGGTCTCTGGGGCCAACGTCCTGACTTTC. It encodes CASSFRNRVSGANVLTF.